This T cell receptor (beta chain) was identified during a study of blood T cell repertoires in COVID-19. For the study at large: T cells, B-cell-depleted T cells, or PBMCs provided the cDNA or gDNA that served as material.

The CDR3 is 13 amino acids. In germline, CDR1 is LNHDA, CDR2 SQIVND (reference sequence). Trimming cost V 5 bases and J 5 bases, with 10 bases left between them. Authors' data handling: Cell counts per sample came from amplifying reference gene primers. Sequencing used immunoSEQ multiplex PCR; TCRdb keeps in-frame clones, though not all of them. V and J calls and clone size come straight from that table; D and trimming were deduced from the DNA. The top ten hold about 10% of the sample, which has under 200,000 clones, 70% to 90% seen once. The sequencing input was peripheral blood. The TCR originated in a woman in her sixties with COVID-19, enrolled during active disease. This rearrangement joins TRBV19 to TRBJ1-5; no clear D. CDR3 loop: CASSRERDQPQHF. CDR3 nucleotide sequence: TGTGCCAGTAGTCGGGAAAGAGATCAGCCCCAGCATTTT.